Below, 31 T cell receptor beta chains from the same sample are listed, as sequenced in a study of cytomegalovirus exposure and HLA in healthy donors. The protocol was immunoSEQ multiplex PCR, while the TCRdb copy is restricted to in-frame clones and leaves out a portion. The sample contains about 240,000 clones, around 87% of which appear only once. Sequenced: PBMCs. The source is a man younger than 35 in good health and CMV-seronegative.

CDR3 nucleotides: TGTGCCAGCAGCGTAGCGGCAGGGGCGGACTATGGCTACACCTTC. Amino acid sequence: CASSVAAGADYGYTF. This rearrangement joins TRBV9 to TRBJ1-2, with a possible D match to TRBD1 (6 bases). Germline lookup yields CDR1 SGDLS and CDR2 YYNGEE. Trimming removed 0 bases from V and 3 bases from J, with 12 bases in between. There are 15 residues in the CDR3.

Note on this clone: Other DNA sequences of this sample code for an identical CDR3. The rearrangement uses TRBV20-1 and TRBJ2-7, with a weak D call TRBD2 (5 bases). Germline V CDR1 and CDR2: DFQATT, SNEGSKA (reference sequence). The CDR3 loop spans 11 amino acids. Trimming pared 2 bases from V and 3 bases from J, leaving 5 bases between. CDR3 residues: CSARRDYEQYF. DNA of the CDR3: TGCAGTGCTAGACGGGACTACGAGCAGTACTTC.

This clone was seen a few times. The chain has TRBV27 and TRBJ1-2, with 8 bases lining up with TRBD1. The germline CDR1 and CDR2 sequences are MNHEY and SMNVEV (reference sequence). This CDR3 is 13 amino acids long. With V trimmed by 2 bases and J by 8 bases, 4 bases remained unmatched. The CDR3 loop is CASSLQGAQGYTF. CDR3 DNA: TGTGCCAGCAGTTTACAGGGGGCGCAAGGCTACACCTTC.

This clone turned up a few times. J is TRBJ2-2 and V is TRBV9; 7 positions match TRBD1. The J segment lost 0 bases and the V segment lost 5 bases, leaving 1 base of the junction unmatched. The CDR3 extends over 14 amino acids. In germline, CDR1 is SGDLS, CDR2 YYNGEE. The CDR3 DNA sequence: TGTGCCAGCAGGGGACAGCCGAACACCGGGGAGCTGTTTTTT. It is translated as CASRGQPNTGELFF.

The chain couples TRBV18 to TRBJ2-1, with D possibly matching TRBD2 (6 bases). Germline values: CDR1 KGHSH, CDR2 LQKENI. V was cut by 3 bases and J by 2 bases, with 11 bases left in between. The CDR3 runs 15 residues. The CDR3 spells CASSPAASAYNEQFF. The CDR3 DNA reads TGTGCCAGCTCACCGGCGGCTAGCGCCTACAATGAGCAGTTCTTC.

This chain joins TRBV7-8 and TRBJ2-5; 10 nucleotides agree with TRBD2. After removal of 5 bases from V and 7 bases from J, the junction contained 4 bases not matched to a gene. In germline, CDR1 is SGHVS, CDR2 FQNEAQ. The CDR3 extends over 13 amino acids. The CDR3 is CASSRAGGPTQYF. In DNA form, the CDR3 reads TGTGCCAGCAGCAGAGCGGGAGGGCCGACCCAGTACTTC.

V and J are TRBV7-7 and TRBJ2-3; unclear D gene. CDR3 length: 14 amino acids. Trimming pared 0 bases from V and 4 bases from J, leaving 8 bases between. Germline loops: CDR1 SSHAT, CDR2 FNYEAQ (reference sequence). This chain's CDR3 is CASSLAGEADTQYF. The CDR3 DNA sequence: TGTGCCAGCAGCTTAGCGGGTGAGGCAGATACGCAGTATTTT. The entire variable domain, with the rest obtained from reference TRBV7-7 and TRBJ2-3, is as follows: GAGVSQSPRYKVTKRGQDVTLRCDPISSHATLYWYQQALGQGPEFLTYFNYEAQPDKSGLPSDRFSAERPEGSISTLTIQRTEQRDSAMYRCASSLAGEADTQYFGPGTRLTVL.

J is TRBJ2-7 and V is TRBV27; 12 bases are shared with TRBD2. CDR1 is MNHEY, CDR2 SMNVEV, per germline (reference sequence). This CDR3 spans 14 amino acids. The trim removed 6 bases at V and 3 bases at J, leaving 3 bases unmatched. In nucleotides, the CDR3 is TGTGCCAGCAGCCGGACTAGCGGGAACTACGAGCAGTACTTC. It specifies CASSRTSGNYEQYF.

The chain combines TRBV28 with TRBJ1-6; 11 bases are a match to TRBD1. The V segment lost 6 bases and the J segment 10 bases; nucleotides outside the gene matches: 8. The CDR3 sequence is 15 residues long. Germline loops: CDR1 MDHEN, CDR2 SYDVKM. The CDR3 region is CASSRGTGGSSPLHF. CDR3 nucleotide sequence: TGTGCCAGCAGCCGGGGGACAGGGGGTTCATCACCCCTCCACTTT.

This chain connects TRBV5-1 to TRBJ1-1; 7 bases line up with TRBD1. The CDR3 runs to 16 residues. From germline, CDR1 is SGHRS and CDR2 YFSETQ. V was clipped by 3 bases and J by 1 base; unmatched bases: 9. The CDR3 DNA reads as TGCGCCAGCAGCTACACAGGGGCCGGCGGGAACACTGAAGCTTTCTTT. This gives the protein CASSYTGAGGNTEAFF.

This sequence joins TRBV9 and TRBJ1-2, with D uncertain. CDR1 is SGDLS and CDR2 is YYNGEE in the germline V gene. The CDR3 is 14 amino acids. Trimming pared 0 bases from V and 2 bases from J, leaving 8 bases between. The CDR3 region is CASSVATDNYGYTF. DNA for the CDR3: TGTGCCAGCAGCGTAGCAACAGACAACTATGGCTACACCTTC.

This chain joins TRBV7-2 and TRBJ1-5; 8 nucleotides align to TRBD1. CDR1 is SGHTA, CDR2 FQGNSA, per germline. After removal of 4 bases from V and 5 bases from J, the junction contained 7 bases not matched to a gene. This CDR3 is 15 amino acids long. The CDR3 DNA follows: TGTGCCAGCAGCTATGGACAGGGAGAGCATCAGCCCCAGCATTTT. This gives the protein CASSYGQGEHQPQHF. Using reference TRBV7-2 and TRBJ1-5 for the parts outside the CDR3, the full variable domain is GAGVSQSPSNKVTEKGKDVELRCDPISGHTALYWYRQSLGQGLEFLIYFQGNSAPDKSGLPSDRFSAERTGGSVSTLTIQRTQQEDSAVYLCASSYGQGEHQPQHFGDGTRLSIL.

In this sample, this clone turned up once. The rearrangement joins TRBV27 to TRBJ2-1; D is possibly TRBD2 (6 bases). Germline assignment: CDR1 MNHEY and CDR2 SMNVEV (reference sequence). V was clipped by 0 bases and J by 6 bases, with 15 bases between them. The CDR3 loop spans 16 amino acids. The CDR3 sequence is CASSLSRTISTNEQFF. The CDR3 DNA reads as TGTGCCAGCAGTTTATCTAGGACTATCAGCACCAATGAGCAGTTCTTC.

CDR3 protein: CASSWGTSGGRTDTQYF. The CDR3 DNA sequence: TGTGCCAGCAGCTGGGGGACTAGCGGCGGCCGCACAGATACGCAGTATTTT. This chain connects TRBV5-6 to TRBJ2-3; 11 bases fit TRBD2. V dropped 3 bases and J dropped 1; count of bases not matched to a gene: 7. Germline loops: CDR1 SGHDT, CDR2 YYEEEE. The CDR3 sequence is 17 residues long.

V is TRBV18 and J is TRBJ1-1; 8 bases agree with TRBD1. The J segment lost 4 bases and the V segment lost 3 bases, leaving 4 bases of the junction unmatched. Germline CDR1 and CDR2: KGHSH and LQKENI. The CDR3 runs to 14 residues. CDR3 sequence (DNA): TGTGCCAGCTCACCTACAGGGGGGATCACTGAAGCTTTCTTT. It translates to CASSPTGGITEAFF.

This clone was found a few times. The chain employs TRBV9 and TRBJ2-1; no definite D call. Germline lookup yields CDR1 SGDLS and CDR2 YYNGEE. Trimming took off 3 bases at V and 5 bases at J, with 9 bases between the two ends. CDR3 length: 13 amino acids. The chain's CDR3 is CASSESDHNEQFF. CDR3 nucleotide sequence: TGTGCCAGCAGCGAGAGTGATCACAATGAGCAGTTCTTC. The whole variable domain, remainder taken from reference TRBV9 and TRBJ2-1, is DSGVTQTPKHLITATGQRVTLRCSPRSGDLSVYWYQQSLDQGLQFLIQYYNGEERAKGNILERFSAQQFPDLHSELNLSSLELGDSALYFCASSESDHNEQFFGPGTRLTVL.

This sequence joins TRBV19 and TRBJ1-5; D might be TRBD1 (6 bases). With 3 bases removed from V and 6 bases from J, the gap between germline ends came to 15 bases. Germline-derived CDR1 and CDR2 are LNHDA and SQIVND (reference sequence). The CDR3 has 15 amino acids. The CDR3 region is CASSMSGGAGQPQHF. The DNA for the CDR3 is TGTGCCAGTAGTATGTCTGGGGGGGCGGGTCAGCCCCAGCATTTT.

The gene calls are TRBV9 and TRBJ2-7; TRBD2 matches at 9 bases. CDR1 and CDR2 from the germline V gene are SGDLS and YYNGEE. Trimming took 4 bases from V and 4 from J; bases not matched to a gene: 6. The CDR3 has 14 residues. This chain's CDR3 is CASSISSGKYEQYF. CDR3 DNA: TGTGCCAGCAGCATCTCTAGCGGGAAGTACGAGCAGTACTTC.

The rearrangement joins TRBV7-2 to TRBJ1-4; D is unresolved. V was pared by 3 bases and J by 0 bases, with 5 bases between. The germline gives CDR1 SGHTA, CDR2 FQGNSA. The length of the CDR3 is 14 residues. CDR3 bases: TGTGCCAGCAGCTTCACTGCAACTAATGAAAAACTGTTTTTT. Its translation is CASSFTATNEKLFF.

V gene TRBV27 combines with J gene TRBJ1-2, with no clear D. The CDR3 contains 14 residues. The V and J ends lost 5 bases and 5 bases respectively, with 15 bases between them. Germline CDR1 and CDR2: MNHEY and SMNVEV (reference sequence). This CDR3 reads CASSTRPGAYGYTF. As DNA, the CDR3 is TGTGCCAGCAGTACGAGGCCGGGAGCTTATGGCTACACCTTC.

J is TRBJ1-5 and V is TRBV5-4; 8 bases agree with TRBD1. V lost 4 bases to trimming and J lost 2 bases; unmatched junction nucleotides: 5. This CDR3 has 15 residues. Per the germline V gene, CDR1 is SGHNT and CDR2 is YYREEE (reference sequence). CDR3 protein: CASSPGTGGNQPQHF. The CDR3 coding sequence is TGTGCCAGCAGCCCCGGGACAGGCGGCAATCAGCCCCAGCATTTT.

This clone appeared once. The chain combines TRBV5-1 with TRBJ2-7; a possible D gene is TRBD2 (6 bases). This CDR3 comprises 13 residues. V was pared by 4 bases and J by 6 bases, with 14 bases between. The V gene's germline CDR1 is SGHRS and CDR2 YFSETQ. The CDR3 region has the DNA TGCGCCAGCAGCCGGGACTCAGGATTCGAGCAGTACTTC. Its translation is CASSRDSGFEQYF. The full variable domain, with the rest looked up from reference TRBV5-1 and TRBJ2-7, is KAGVTQTPRYLIKTRGQQVTLSCSPISGHRSVSWYQQTPGQGLQFLFEYFSETQRNKGNFPGRFSGRQFSNSRSEMNVSTLELGDSALYLCASSRDSGFEQYFGPGTRLTVT.

CDR3 amino acids: CASKGRGGEKLFF. In nucleotides, the CDR3 is TGTGCCAGCAAGGGGAGGGGCGGTGAAAAACTGTTTTTT. The genes are TRBV27 and TRBJ1-4; D possibly corresponds to TRBD1 (5 bases). The length of the CDR3 is 13 residues. V was clipped by 7 bases and J by 7 bases, with 13 bases between them. Germline assignment: CDR1 MNHEY and CDR2 SMNVEV (reference sequence).

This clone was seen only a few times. The CDR3 nucleotides read TGCGCCAGCAGCTTGGCCAGCAGCGGGGGCTACTACGAGCAGTACTTC. Protein sequence: CASSLASSGGYYEQYF. The rearrangement links TRBV5-1 to TRBJ2-7; 8 bases are shared with TRBD2. Germline-derived CDR1 and CDR2 are SGHRS and YFSETQ. The CDR3 runs 16 residues. With V trimmed by 0 bases and J by 3 bases, 8 bases remained unmatched.

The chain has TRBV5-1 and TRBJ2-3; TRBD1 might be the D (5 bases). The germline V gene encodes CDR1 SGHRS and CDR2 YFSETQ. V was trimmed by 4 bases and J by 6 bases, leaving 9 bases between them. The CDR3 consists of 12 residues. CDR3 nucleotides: TGCGCCAGCAGCGACCACAGGGATACGCAGTATTTT. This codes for CASSDHRDTQYF.

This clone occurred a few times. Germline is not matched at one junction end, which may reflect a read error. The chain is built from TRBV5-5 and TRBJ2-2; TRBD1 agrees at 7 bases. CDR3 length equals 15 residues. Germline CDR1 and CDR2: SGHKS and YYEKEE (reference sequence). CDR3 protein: CASSLGQLNTGELFF. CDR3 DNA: TGTGCCAGCAGTTTGGGACAGCTGAACACCGGGGAGCTGTTTTTT.

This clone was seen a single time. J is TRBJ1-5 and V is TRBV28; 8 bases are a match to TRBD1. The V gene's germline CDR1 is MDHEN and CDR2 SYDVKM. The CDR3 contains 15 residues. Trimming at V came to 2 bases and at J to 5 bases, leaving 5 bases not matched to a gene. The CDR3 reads CASSLGGQADQPQHF. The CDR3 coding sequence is TGTGCCAGCAGTTTAGGGGGACAGGCCGATCAGCCCCAGCATTTT. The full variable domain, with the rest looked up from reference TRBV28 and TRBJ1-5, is DVKVTQSSRYLVKRTGEKVFLECVQDMDHENMFWYRQDPGLGLRLIYFSYDVKMKEKGDIPEGYSVSREKKERFSLILESASTNQTSMYLCASSLGGQADQPQHFGDGTRLSIL.

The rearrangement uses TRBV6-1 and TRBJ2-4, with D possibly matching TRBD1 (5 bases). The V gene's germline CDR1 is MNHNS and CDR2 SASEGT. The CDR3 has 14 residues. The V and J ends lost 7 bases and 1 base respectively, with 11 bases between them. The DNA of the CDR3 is TGTGCCAGCACCGAAGGGGATGCCAAAAACATTCAGTACTTC. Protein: CASTEGDAKNIQYF.

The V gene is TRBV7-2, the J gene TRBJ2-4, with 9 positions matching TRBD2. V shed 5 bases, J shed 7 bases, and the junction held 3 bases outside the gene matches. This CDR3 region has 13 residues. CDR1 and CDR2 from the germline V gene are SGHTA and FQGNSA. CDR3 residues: CASSRSGGNIQYF. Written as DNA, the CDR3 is TGTGCCAGCAGCAGGAGCGGGGGGAACATTCAGTACTTC.

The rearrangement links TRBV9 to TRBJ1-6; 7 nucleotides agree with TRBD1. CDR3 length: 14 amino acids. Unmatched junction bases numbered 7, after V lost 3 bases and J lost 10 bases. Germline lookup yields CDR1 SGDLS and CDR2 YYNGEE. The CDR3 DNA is TGTGCCAGCAGCGGAGGTATCAGGGGGTCACCCCTCCACTTT. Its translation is CASSGGIRGSPLHF.

DNA for the CDR3: TGTGCCAGCACCCCTTCCCTTATTCAGTACTTC. Translating it yields CASTPSLIQYF. The chain uses TRBV7-8 and TRBJ2-4; unclear D gene. The CDR3 has 11 residues. Per the germline V gene, CDR1 is SGHVS and CDR2 is FQNEAQ. V gave up 7 bases and J gave up 10 bases, with 11 bases separating them. The complete variable domain, with remaining parts taken from reference TRBV7-8 and TRBJ2-4, reads GAGVSQSPRYKVAKRGQDVALRCDPISGHVSLFWYQQALGQGPEFLTYFQNEAQLDKSGLPSDRFFAERPEGSVSTLKIQRTQQEDSAVYLCASTPSLIQYFGAGTRLSVL.